This is a list of T cell receptor beta chains from one sample in a study of identifying expanded T cells in peripheral blood. The data were produced by immunoSEQ multiplex PCR, yet TCRdb's version contains in-frame clones alone and is incomplete. The profile shows around 100,000 clones, around 89% of them singletons. Input material: blood. The source of these receptors is a person aged 18 to 70 in good health. Both conserved end residues are part of each CDR3. A D gene is named only where the DNA matches it firmly. Some rows mark clone size as missing; the rest say once, few, many or name a class of expanded clone.

v_gene: TRBV30
abundance: NA
j_gene: TRBJ2-7
d_gene: TRBD1
CDR3aa: CAWGVGQGIYEQYF
CDR3nt: TGTGCCTGGGGGGTGGGACAGGGGATCTACGAGCAGTACTTC

v_gene: TRBV7-2
abundance: NA
j_gene: TRBJ2-7
d_gene: NA
CDR3aa: CASSPGQLTLYEQYF
CDR3nt: TGTGCCAGCAGCCCCGGACAGCTGACCCTTTATGAACAGTACTTC

v_gene: TRBV5-4
abundance: once
j_gene: TRBJ1-4
d_gene: NA
CDR3aa: CASSHLGAPATNEKLFF
CDR3nt: TGTGCCAGCAGCCATCTTGGGGCCCCTGCAACTAATGAAAAACTGTTTTTT

v_gene: TRBV29-1
abundance: NA
j_gene: TRBJ2-7
d_gene: NA
CDR3aa: CSVGVYNEQYF
CDR3nt: TGCAGCGTTGGGGTCTACAACGAGCAGTACTTC

v_gene: TRBV28
abundance: NA
j_gene: TRBJ2-7
d_gene: NA
CDR3aa: CASSTLARLSQYF
CDR3nt: TGTGCCAGCTCAACCTTGGCGCGATTGTCTCAGTACTTC

v_gene: TRBV5-6
abundance: NA
j_gene: TRBJ1-3
d_gene: TRBD1
CDR3aa: CATLLQGVGNTIYF
CDR3nt: TGTGCCACCTTACTACAGGGGGTCGGAAACACCATATATTTT

v_gene: TRBV5-1
abundance: NA
j_gene: TRBJ2-7
d_gene: TRBD1
CDR3aa: CASSDVGTGDEQYF
CDR3nt: TGCGCCAGCAGCGACGTCGGGACAGGGGACGAGCAGTACTTC

v_gene: TRBV18
abundance: once
j_gene: TRBJ1-1
d_gene: NA
CDR3aa: CASSPSGGNTEAFF
CDR3nt: TGTGCCAGCTCGCCCTCCGGGGGGAACACTGAAGCTTTCTTT

v_gene: TRBV4-3
abundance: few
j_gene: TRBJ2-3
d_gene: TRBD2
CDR3aa: CASSQDRLAGGYGDTQYF
CDR3nt: TGCGCCAGCAGCCAAGATAGACTAGCGGGGGGTTATGGAGATACGCAGTATTTT

v_gene: TRBV28
abundance: NA
j_gene: TRBJ1-4
d_gene: NA
CDR3aa: CASSLAGQNEKLFF
CDR3nt: TGTGCCAGCAGTTTAGCTGGACAGAACGAAAAACTGTTTTTT

v_gene: TRBV10-1
abundance: few
j_gene: TRBJ1-6
d_gene: TRBD1
CDR3aa: CASSTGGYNSPLHF
CDR3nt: TGCGCCAGTTCAACAGGGGGATATAATTCACCCCTCCACTTT

v_gene: TRBV27
abundance: NA
j_gene: TRBJ1-5
d_gene: TRBD1
CDR3aa: CASSLAGGQFNQPQHF
CDR3nt: TGTGCCAGCAGTTTAGCAGGGGGGCAATTCAATCAGCCCCAGCATTTT

v_gene: TRBV7-8
abundance: NA
j_gene: TRBJ1-1
d_gene: NA
CDR3aa: CASSLEGRGMNTEAFF
CDR3nt: TGTGCCAGCAGCTTAGAAGGCCGAGGCATGAACACTGAAGCTTTCTTT

v_gene: TRBV7-9
abundance: NA
j_gene: TRBJ2-7
d_gene: TRBD2
CDR3aa: CASSRGGGPYEQYF
CDR3nt: TGTGCCAGCAGCCGCGGGGGGGGCCCCTACGAGCAGTACTTC

v_gene: TRBV19
abundance: NA
j_gene: TRBJ2-1
d_gene: TRBD2
CDR3aa: CASRTSGGSYNEQFF
CDR3nt: TGTGCCAGCCGGACTAGCGGGGGGTCCTACAATGAGCAGTTCTTC

v_gene: TRBV7-2
abundance: NA
j_gene: TRBJ2-5
d_gene: TRBD2
CDR3aa: CASSLWTSQETQYF
CDR3nt: TGTGCCAGCAGCCTCTGGACTAGTCAAGAGACCCAGTACTTC

v_gene: TRBV4-3
abundance: NA
j_gene: TRBJ2-6
d_gene: TRBD2
CDR3aa: CASSQDWGGGAAEALNVLTF
CDR3nt: TGCGCCAGCAGCCAAGATTGGGGCGGGGGGGCCGCGGAGGCTCTCAACGTCCTGACTTTC

v_gene: TRBV5-5
abundance: NA
j_gene: TRBJ1-1
d_gene: TRBD1
CDR3aa: CASSKHRGPSGAVTEAFF
CDR3nt: TGTGCCAGCAGCAAACACAGGGGCCCTAGTGGGGCGGTCACTGAAGCTTTCTTT

v_gene: TRBV5-6
abundance: NA
j_gene: TRBJ1-1
d_gene: NA
CDR3aa: CASSLGLGTEAFF
CDR3nt: TGTGCCAGCAGCTTGGGCTTGGGCACTGAAGCTTTCTTT

v_gene: TRBV7-6
abundance: NA
j_gene: TRBJ2-2
d_gene: NA
CDR3aa: CASSRRVDTGELFF
CDR3nt: TGTGCCAGCAGCCGCCGGGTAGACACCGGGGAGCTGTTTTTT

v_gene: TRBV5-1
abundance: NA
j_gene: TRBJ2-7
d_gene: TRBD1
CDR3aa: CASSQGQGPYEQYF
CDR3nt: TGCGCCAGCAGCCAGGGACAGGGCCCCTACGAGCAGTACTTC

v_gene: TRBV2
abundance: NA
j_gene: TRBJ1-1
d_gene: NA
CDR3aa: CASRPQVRNTEAFF
CDR3nt: TGTGCCAGCCGCCCTCAAGTGCGGAACACTGAAGCTTTCTTT

v_gene: TRBV10-3
abundance: NA
j_gene: TRBJ1-2
d_gene: NA
CDR3aa: CAISESQGGGYTF
CDR3nt: TGTGCCATCAGTGAGTCCCAGGGAGGCGGCTACACCTTC

v_gene: TRBV27
abundance: NA
j_gene: TRBJ1-1
d_gene: TRBD1
CDR3aa: CASSSRTGNYAVTEAFF
CDR3nt: TGTGCCAGCAGTTCCCGGACAGGGAACTATGCGGTCACTGAAGCTTTCTTT

v_gene: TRBV7-9
abundance: NA
j_gene: TRBJ2-3
d_gene: NA
CDR3aa: CASSSYTGSSTDTQYF
CDR3nt: TGTGCCAGCAGCTCGTACACAGGGTCTAGCACAGATACGCAGTATTTT

v_gene: TRBV5-6
abundance: NA
j_gene: TRBJ1-1
d_gene: NA
CDR3aa: CASSLDSQKAFF
CDR3nt: TGTGCCAGCAGCTTGGATTCACAGAAAGCTTTCTTT

v_gene: TRBV4-3
abundance: NA
j_gene: TRBJ1-4
d_gene: TRBD1
CDR3aa: CASSPQFGTGGEKLFF
CDR3nt: TGCGCCAGCAGCCCACAATTCGGGACAGGGGGTGAAAAACTGTTTTTT

v_gene: TRBV7-6
abundance: NA
j_gene: TRBJ1-2
d_gene: TRBD1
CDR3aa: CASSLGSGTADGYTF
CDR3nt: TGTGCCAGCAGCTTAGGATCCGGGACAGCGGATGGCTACACCTTC

v_gene: TRBV7-2
abundance: NA
j_gene: TRBJ2-1
d_gene: NA
CDR3aa: CASSLSWTEYNEQFF
CDR3nt: TGTGCCAGCAGCTTAAGCTGGACAGAATACAATGAGCAGTTCTTC

v_gene: TRBV6-6
abundance: NA
j_gene: TRBJ2-7
d_gene: TRBD2
CDR3aa: CASSLAGGPLEQYF
CDR3nt: TGTGCCAGCAGCCTAGCGGGGGGCCCCCTCGAGCAGTACTTC

v_gene: TRBV6-5
abundance: NA
j_gene: TRBJ1-2
d_gene: NA
CDR3aa: CASSYSAGPPTGYTF
CDR3nt: TGTGCCAGCAGTTACTCTGCCGGACCGCCTACGGGCTACACCTTC

v_gene: TRBV11-2
abundance: NA
j_gene: TRBJ2-5
d_gene: NA
CDR3aa: CASGVRTQYF
CDR3nt: TGTGCCAGCGGCGTAAGGACCCAGTACTTC

v_gene: TRBV6-6
abundance: NA
j_gene: TRBJ1-5
d_gene: NA
CDR3aa: CASSYYSHSQPQHF
CDR3nt: TGTGCCAGCAGTTACTACAGCCACAGTCAGCCCCAGCATTTT

v_gene: TRBV11-2
abundance: NA
j_gene: TRBJ2-1
d_gene: NA
CDR3aa: CASSWGNEQFF
CDR3nt: TGTGCCAGCAGCTGGGGGAATGAGCAGTTCTTC

v_gene: TRBV7-8
abundance: NA
j_gene: TRBJ1-6
d_gene: NA
CDR3aa: CASSLREINSPLHF
CDR3nt: TGTGCCAGCAGCCTGAGAGAAATTAATTCACCCCTCCACTTT

v_gene: TRBV6-6
abundance: NA
j_gene: TRBJ2-1
d_gene: NA
CDR3aa: CASSLGGRNEQFF
CDR3nt: TGTGCCAGCAGTTTGGGGGGGCGGAATGAGCAGTTCTTC

v_gene: TRBV6-6
abundance: NA
j_gene: TRBJ1-1
d_gene: NA
CDR3aa: CASSFPKGVPFF
CDR3nt: TGTGCCAGCAGTTTCCCCAAGGGAGTTCCTTTCTTT

v_gene: TRBV27
abundance: NA
j_gene: TRBJ2-1
d_gene: NA
CDR3aa: CASSPGPNEQFF
CDR3nt: TGTGCCAGCAGCCCCGGGCCGAATGAGCAGTTCTTC

v_gene: TRBV21-1
abundance: NA
j_gene: TRBJ2-3
d_gene: NA
CDR3aa: CASSKDRAAGGVF
CDR3nt: TGTGCCAGCAGCAAAGATAGGGCGGCAGGGGGCGTTTTT

v_gene: TRBV7-2
abundance: NA
j_gene: TRBJ2-7
d_gene: TRBD2
CDR3aa: CASSLLTSGQYEQYF
CDR3nt: TGTGCCAGCAGCTTACTTACTAGCGGGCAATACGAGCAGTACTTC

v_gene: TRBV7-8
abundance: once
j_gene: TRBJ2-5
d_gene: TRBD1
CDR3aa: CASSWLTGQETQYF
CDR3nt: TGTGCCAGCAGCTGGCTGACAGGGCAAGAGACCCAGTACTTC

v_gene: TRBV6-1
abundance: NA
j_gene: TRBJ1-1
d_gene: NA
CDR3aa: CASSTGESTEAFF
CDR3nt: TGTGCCAGCAGCACAGGAGAGAGCACTGAAGCTTTCTTT

v_gene: TRBV19
abundance: once
j_gene: TRBJ2-1
d_gene: NA
CDR3aa: CASSMIYNEQFF
CDR3nt: TGTGCCAGTAGTATGATCTACAATGAGCAGTTCTTC

v_gene: TRBV27
abundance: NA
j_gene: TRBJ1-1
d_gene: NA
CDR3aa: CASRTSTEAFF
CDR3nt: TGTGCCAGTAGGACGTCCACTGAAGCTTTCTTT

v_gene: TRBV28
abundance: NA
j_gene: TRBJ1-5
d_gene: NA
CDR3aa: CASSPLTSNQPQHF
CDR3nt: TGTGCCAGCAGCCCCCTAACTAGCAATCAGCCCCAGCATTTT

v_gene: TRBV6-6
abundance: NA
j_gene: TRBJ1-6
d_gene: NA
CDR3aa: CASGVRDNSPLHF
CDR3nt: TGTGCCAGCGGGGTCAGGGATAATTCACCCCTCCACTTT

v_gene: TRBV5-8
abundance: NA
j_gene: TRBJ1-2
d_gene: TRBD1
CDR3aa: CASSARDRGHNGYTF
CDR3nt: TGTGCCAGCAGCGCCCGGGACAGGGGACATAATGGCTACACCTTC

v_gene: TRBV6-1
abundance: NA
j_gene: TRBJ2-3
d_gene: TRBD1
CDR3aa: CASSLQGVLLDTQYF
CDR3nt: TGTGCCAGCAGTTTACAGGGGGTTCTTTTGGATACGCAGTATTTT

v_gene: TRBV14
abundance: NA
j_gene: TRBJ2-3
d_gene: NA
CDR3aa: CASSQLPRGVADTQYF
CDR3nt: TGTGCCAGCAGCCAACTCCCGCGCGGGGTGGCAGATACGCAGTATTTT